This T cell receptor beta chain appears in the sequencing data of a study of T cell clonotyping in hematopoietic cell transplantation. Study observations and caveats: At the given depth, recipient repertoires were over 95% de novo clonotypes. Higher Inverse Simpson Index values in graft donor and pretransplant recipient predicted broader posttransplant TCR diversity. Pathologically expanded recipient clonotypes increased progressively from day 30 to day 180 as diversity fell.

Germline V gene lookup returns CDR1 GTSNPN and CDR2 SVGIG (reference sequence). CDR3 length: 12 residues. The V gene lost 2 bases and the J gene lost 9 bases, with 14 bases spanning the gap. In regard to this clone: The antigen is unknown.

The assay was immunoSEQ multiplex PCR, and TCRdb's table has in-frame clones only and misses some. The table lists 35,000 to 45,000 clones, roughly 92% of them singletons. The source material was peripheral blood mononuclear cells. This chain joins TRBV30 and TRBJ2-7; D is possibly TRBD1 (6 bases). This receptor was identified in a woman aged 45-60 years in good health. Some clones in this sample may be carry-over from other donors' samples. The CDR3 loop reads CAWSPQGQGQYF. As DNA, the CDR3 is TGTGCCTGGAGTCCCCAGGGGCAGGGGCAGTACTTC.